The next 20 T cell receptor beta chains were all read from a single sample in a study of blood T cells in healthy people across ages. Alongside a J-beta primer mix, a sample-barcoded 5' primer served in a second PCR lasting roughly 7 to 12 cycles. Each CDR3 protein is one row after TCRdb ran MiXCR on the 5' RACE reads. The sample holds approximately 810,000 distinct CDR3 sequences; more than 25% are singletons and the top ten take 15% to 20%. The source material was blood. The receptors stem from a woman of 80 years or more in good health.

This clonotype was seen a handful of times. This could be a read error, since a much larger clone is one nucleotide away. J is TRBJ2-7 and V is TRBV29-1; D not certain. This CDR3 has 15 amino acids. Trimming removed 0 bases at V and 0 bases at J, with 12 bases between. Germline CDR1 reads SQVTM; CDR2 reads ANQGSEA. CDR3 sequence: CSVEEALPGSYEQYF. The CDR3 region has the DNA TGCAGCGTTGAAGAAGCCCTCCCCGGCTCCTACGAGCAGTACTTC.

This clonotype was seen a few times. V gene TRBV5-1 combines with J gene TRBJ1-1; 9 bases map to TRBD1. The CDR3 sequence is 15 residues long. The germline gives CDR1 SGHRS, CDR2 YFSETQ. V shed 5 bases and J 4 bases; nucleotides not matched to a gene: 9. CDR3 residues: CASRGLDRGTTEAFF. CDR3 DNA: TGCGCCAGCAGGGGGCTCGACAGGGGGACCACTGAAGCTTTCTTT. The full variable domain, with the rest looked up from reference TRBV5-1 and TRBJ1-1, is KAGVTQTPRYLIKTRGQQVTLSCSPISGHRSVSWYQQTPGQGLQFLFEYFSETQRNKGNFPGRFSGRQFSNSRSEMNVSTLELGDSALYLCASRGLDRGTTEAFFGQGTRLTVV.

This clonotype was counted at least ten times. The chain combines TRBV12-3 or TRBV12-4 with TRBJ2-1, with 11 bases matching TRBD2. The V gene end was trimmed by 0 bases and the J gene end by 7 bases; junction bases not matched to a gene: 5. The CDR3 consists of 16 residues. The CDR3 protein is CASSLAGASGGNEQFF. CDR3 nucleotides: TGTGCCAGCAGTTTAGCGGGGGCTAGCGGGGGGAATGAGCAGTTCTTC.

This clonotype showed up just a few times. The genes are TRBV6-5 and TRBJ1-1, with D perhaps TRBD1 (6 bases). The CDR3 spans 17 residues. Looked up from germline, CDR1 is MNHEY and CDR2 is SVGAGI. Trimming left V 0 bases short and J 6 bases short, with 20 bases between. CDR3 amino acids: CASSYSTGIGRGAEAFF. CDR3 nucleotides: TGTGCCAGCAGTTACTCGACGGGTATAGGGAGGGGGGCTGAAGCTTTCTTT.

This clonotype was seen only a few times. This CDR3 reads CASSFSAGGRRPEQYF. The CDR3 DNA reads TGTGCCAGCAGCTTTAGCGCGGGGGGGCGGCGACCCGAGCAGTACTTC. This rearrangement joins TRBV7-9 to TRBJ2-7; 9 bases line up with TRBD2. This CDR3 is built from 16 residues. V lost 3 bases to trimming and J lost 6 bases; unmatched junction nucleotides: 12. Germline-derived CDR1 and CDR2 are SEHNR and FQNEAQ (reference sequence).

This clonotype has only a few counts. The J gene is TRBJ1-5, the V gene TRBV18; D gene unclear. Trimming cost V 3 bases and J 3 bases, with 12 bases left between them. Germline values: CDR1 KGHSH, CDR2 LQKENI. This CDR3 has 15 amino acids. CDR3 amino acids: CASSPGRGNNQPQHF. The CDR3 DNA reads as TGTGCCAGCTCACCGGGTAGAGGGAACAATCAGCCCCAGCATTTT.

Of note for this clonotype: Possible read error: a much larger clone is one base away. The chain carries TRBV27 and TRBJ2-1; a possible D gene is TRBD2 (6 bases). The CDR3 has 15 residues. Germline CDR1 is MNHEY and CDR2 is SMNVEV (reference sequence). Trimming left V 7 bases short and J 0 bases short, with 13 bases between. The CDR3 region has the DNA TGTGCCAGCACCCGGGACTTCGGCTCCTACAATGAGCAGTTCTTC. As protein: CASTRDFGSYNEQFF.

Of note for this clonotype: A junction boundary mismatches the germline segment, possibly from a read error. The chain has TRBV12-3 or TRBV12-4 and TRBJ2-3; unclear D gene. There are 14 residues in the CDR3. The CDR3 sequence: CASHLRGSTDAQYF. CDR3 DNA: TGTGCCAGCCATTTGAGAGGAAGCACAGATGCGCAGTATTTT.

This clonotype was counted between two and nine times. The chain employs TRBV19 and TRBJ1-5; D not certain. V was trimmed by 9 bases and J by 3 bases, leaving 3 bases between them. The CDR3 has 10 amino acids. Per germline, CDR1 LNHDA and CDR2 SQIVND (reference sequence). DNA of the CDR3: TGTGCCAGCTCCAATCAGCCCCAGCATTTT. This codes for CASSNQPQHF.

This clonotype was counted between two and nine times. The chain links TRBV6-5 to TRBJ1-6, with D maybe TRBD1 (5 bases). V lost 5 bases, J lost 6 bases, and 14 bases lay in between. The germline V gene encodes CDR1 MNHEY and CDR2 SVGAGI. The CDR3 spans 15 residues. The CDR3 coding sequence is TGTGCCAGCAGTAGACCGGGACTGAGTAATTCACCCCTCCACTTT. Residues: CASSRPGLSNSPLHF.

V and J are TRBV7-8 and TRBJ2-2; unclear D gene. CDR1 SGHVS and CDR2 FQNEAQ come from the germline V gene. The CDR3 loop spans 14 amino acids. The V and J ends lost 4 bases and 2 bases respectively, with 8 bases between them. CDR3 sequence reads: CASSSGHNTGELFF. The CDR3 region has the DNA TGTGCCAGCAGCTCCGGGCACAACACCGGGGAGCTGTTTTTT.

V usage is TRBV3-1 and J usage is TRBJ1-3; TRBD1 is a possible D gene (5 bases). The V end was cut by 0 bases, the J end by 2 bases, with 11 bases between. The CDR3 runs 16 residues. Germline values: CDR1 LGHDT, CDR2 YNNKEL (reference sequence). DNA for the CDR3: TGTGCCAGCAGCCAAGAGGGGCGGAGAACTGGAAACACCATATATTTT. Protein sequence: CASSQEGRRTGNTIYF.

V and J are TRBV2 and TRBJ2-2; D might be TRBD2 (6 bases). The CDR3 spans 14 residues. Deletions cut 5 bases from V and 0 bases from J, with 7 bases between. Germline-derived CDR1 and CDR2 are SNHLY and FYNNEI. CDR3 nucleotide sequence: TGTGCCAGCAGTAGACTAGCGAACACCGGGGAGCTGTTTTTT. Translated, it gives CASSRLANTGELFF.

This clonotype was counted once. A much larger clone lies one base from this, so it may be a read error. The V and J genes are TRBV12-3 or TRBV12-4 and TRBJ2-7; D is perhaps TRBD2 (7 bases). This CDR3 comprises 16 residues. V was cut by 3 bases and J by 0 bases, with 15 bases left in between. CDR3 DNA: TGTGCCAGCAGTTTTGATGCGGGGGCGATCTCCTACGAGCAGTACTTC. Translation gives CASSFDAGAISYEQYF.

This chain links TRBV7-2 with TRBJ2-3, with D perhaps TRBD1 (5 bases). The CDR3 is 17 amino acids. The ends were cut back, 4 bases at V and 6 bases at J, with 23 bases in the middle. Germline CDR1 and CDR2: SGHTA and FQGNSA. CDR3 in amino acids: CASSSPIAGRLDDTQYF. The CDR3 nucleotides are TGTGCCAGCAGCTCCCCGATTGCAGGGCGATTAGATGATACGCAGTATTTT.

About this clonotype: An end of the junction does not agree with germline; a read error may underlie this. The rearrangement uses TRBV6-1 and TRBJ1-6; 7 bases match TRBD1. Germline loops: CDR1 MNHNS, CDR2 SASEGT. The CDR3 has 15 amino acids. CDR3: CASKDRTVDRSTLHF. Here the CDR3 DNA reads TGTGCCAGCAAGGACAGGACAGTGGATCGTTCAACCCTCCACTTT.

This clonotype was found a few times. This chain uses TRBV6-2 or TRBV6-3 with TRBJ1-1, with a possible D match to TRBD1 (5 bases). V was pared by 2 bases and J by 5 bases, with 12 bases between. The CDR3 has 14 residues. CDR1 is MNHEY and CDR2 is SVGEGT in the germline V gene. The CDR3 protein is CASSYPQGRTEAFF. CDR3 coding DNA: TGTGCCAGCAGTTACCCGCAGGGACGGACTGAAGCTTTCTTT.

The gene calls are TRBV30 and TRBJ1-2; TRBD1 agrees at 7 bases. Trimming at V came to 5 bases and at J to 0 bases, leaving 6 bases not matched to a gene. Germline CDR1 and CDR2: GTSNPN and SVGIG (reference sequence). The CDR3 is 14 amino acids. The CDR3: CAWAGQLANYGYTF. DNA for the CDR3: TGTGCCTGGGCGGGACAGCTAGCTAACTATGGCTACACCTTC.

Notes on this clonotype: A much larger clone sits a single nucleotide away, making a read error possible. The genes are TRBV12-3 or TRBV12-4 and TRBJ1-5; the D is unclear. The CDR3 spans 14 residues. CDR3 amino acids: CANSLSRVGQPQHF. CDR3 DNA sequence: TGTGCCAACAGTTTAAGCCGGGTTGGTCAGCCCCAGCATTTT.

V usage is TRBV11-3 and J usage is TRBJ2-1; 9 nucleotides align to TRBD1. Looked up from germline, CDR1 is SGHNT and CDR2 is YENEEA. With 4 bases clipped from V and 13 bases from J, the junction kept 17 bases outside the gene matches. The CDR3 runs to 16 residues. CDR3 region: CASSWAGTGYQETQFF. In DNA, the CDR3 is TGTGCCAGCAGCTGGGCCGGGACAGGGTACCAAGAGACCCAGTTCTTC.